Listed below are T cell receptor beta chains from one sample, sequenced in a study of blood T cell repertoires in COVID-19. Method: immunoSEQ multiplex PCR; TCRdb's copy keeps in-frame clones and lacks some. The table has roughly 55,000 clones, approximately 84% seen once. The material sequenced was peripheral blood. All receptors derive from a human donor with active or convalescent COVID-19. The donor label of this sample is uncertain. Each CDR3 is given with its conserved first and last residue. The D gene is left open where the match is weak. A row's size may be missing; if present it is once, few, many or a size class.

d_call	j_call	v_call	clone_size	cdr3_aa	cdr3_nt
TRBD2	TRBJ2-1	TRBV19	NA	CASQRLAGGPVNEQFF	TGTGCCTCTCAGCGACTAGCGGGAGGGCCGGTGAATGAGCAGTTCTTC
NA	TRBJ1-2	TRBV21-1	NA	CASSKIPQGYYGYTF	TGTGCCAGCAGCAAAATCCCACAGGGGTACTATGGCTACACCTTC
NA	TRBJ1-2	TRBV12-3/TRBV12-4	few	CASSQGDGYTF	TGTGCCAGCAGTCAAGGGGATGGCTACACCTTC
NA	TRBJ2-7	TRBV5-1	NA	CASRVWDFSYEQYF	TGCGCCAGCAGGGTATGGGACTTCTCCTACGAGCAGTACTTC
TRBD2	TRBJ2-2	TRBV7-2	NA	CASSLTWTSGRAGELFF	TGTGCCAGCAGCTTAACCTGGACTAGCGGGAGGGCCGGGGAGCTGTTTTTT
TRBD2	TRBJ2-1	TRBV11-2	NA	CASIRAGRGHNEQFF	TGTGCCAGCATCCGAGCGGGACGGGGCCACAATGAGCAGTTCTTC
NA	TRBJ1-4	TRBV30	NA	CAWSVTGWEKLFF	TGTGCCTGGAGTGTTACAGGGTGGGAAAAACTGTTTTTT
TRBD1	TRBJ1-1	TRBV18	once	CASLKTGGREEAFF	TGTGCCAGCTTGAAGACAGGGGGCAGGGAGGAAGCTTTCTTT
NA	TRBJ2-1	TRBV7-3	NA	CASSHSGTYNEQFF	TGTGCCAGCAGCCACTCAGGGACATACAATGAGCAGTTCTTC
TRBD2	TRBJ2-1	TRBV7-3	NA	CASSLSGAYNEQFF	TGTGCCAGCAGCCTTAGCGGGGCTTACAATGAGCAGTTCTTC
TRBD2	TRBJ2-3	TRBV18	NA	CASSPTSGMPRPDTQYF	TGTGCCAGCTCACCGACTAGCGGGATGCCCCGCCCAGATACGCAGTATTTT
TRBD2	TRBJ2-3	TRBV30	NA	CAWGLAGGGTDTQYF	TGTGCCTGGGGTCTAGCGGGAGGGGGCACAGATACGCAGTATTTT
NA	TRBJ1-2	TRBV6-2/TRBV6-3	few	CASSYANSGGYTF	TGTGCCAGCAGTTACGCCAATTCGGGTGGCTACACCTTC
NA	TRBJ2-7	TRBV5-3	NA	CDHRNSYLRELPYEQYF	TGTGACCACAGAAACTCCTACCTTAGGGAGTTGCCCTACGAGCAGTACTTC
NA	TRBJ1-2	TRBV7-3	NA	CASSLRGGEGYTF	TGTGCCAGCAGCTTGCGGGGCGGGGAGGGCTACACCTTC
TRBD1	TRBJ2-2	TRBV29-1	NA	CSALQNRGTGELFF	TGCAGCGCTTTACAGAACAGGGGAACCGGGGAGCTGTTTTTT
TRBD1	TRBJ1-6	TRBV18	NA	CASSPGTGVTPLHF	TGTGCCAGCTCCCCCGGGACAGGGGTTACACCCCTCCACTTT
NA	TRBJ1-5	TRBV2	NA	CASSQVDQPQHF	TGTGCCAGCAGTCAGGTAGATCAGCCCCAGCATTTT
TRBD2	TRBJ2-1	TRBV3-1/TRBV3-2	NA	CASSQGTSGRLTEQFF	TGTGCCAGCAGCCAAGGGACTAGCGGGAGACTTACTGAGCAGTTCTTC
NA	TRBJ2-3	TRBV9	NA	CASSVGRVLDTQYF	TGTGCCAGCAGCGTAGGACGGGTTCTAGATACGCAGTATTTT
TRBD2	TRBJ2-2	TRBV27	once	CASRPGGPERTGELFF	TGTGCCAGCAGGCCGGGAGGGCCGGAGCGCACCGGGGAGCTGTTTTTT
TRBD2	TRBJ2-3	TRBV14	NA	CASSQDASGRVDTQYF	TGTGCCAGCAGCCAAGACGCTAGCGGGAGGGTAGATACGCAGTATTTT
NA	TRBJ1-3	TRBV19	NA	CASIPSGTGNTIYF	TGTGCCAGTATCCCCTCGGGGACTGGAAACACCATATATTTT
NA	TRBJ2-3	TRBV9	NA	CASSVSPGASASDTQYF	TGTGCCAGCAGCGTGAGTCCAGGGGCCAGCGCATCAGATACGCAGTATTTT
NA	TRBJ1-2	TRBV29-1	NA	CSVEERISYGYTF	TGCAGCGTTGAGGAGCGTATTTCATATGGCTACACCTTC
NA	TRBJ2-2	TRBV9	NA	CASSVATGSGELFF	TGTGCCAGCAGCGTAGCTACGGGATCCGGGGAGCTGTTTTTT